This TCR beta chain was found in a study of T cell responses to AZD1222 COVID-19 vaccine. Data came from immunoSEQ multiplex PCR; TCRdb stores just in-frame clones and leaves some out. The repertoire holds 95,000 to 150,000 clones, with less than 90% as singletons. Trimming shortened V by 3 bases and J by 9 bases, and 15 bases separated the two germline ends. The CDR3 runs to 12 residues. The germline V gene has CDR1 GTSNPN and CDR2 SVGIG (reference sequence). The origin of this receptor is an adult in good health. The starting material was peripheral blood, obtained on day 0 of AZD1222 vaccination. The V and J genes are TRBV30 and TRBJ2-7, with D unclear. The CDR3 DNA is TGTGCCTGGAGCAGCTCTCAGAGGAGGCAGTACTTC. It encodes CAWSSSQRRQYF.